This T cell receptor (beta chain) was recovered during a study of cytomegalovirus exposure and HLA in healthy donors. Study information: Genotyping showed around 80% of roughly 400 donors falling in the Caucasian-associated ancestry cluster. The study's findings and limits: Both high specificity and high sensitivity reportedly marked the classifier's diagnosis of cytomegalovirus status.

The CDR3 length is 12 residues. This clone was recorded a few times. The antigen is not known. The PCR made use of 60 Vbeta and 13 Jbeta primers. Some clones are missing from TCRdb's copy, which holds only in-frame ones; the method was immunoSEQ multiplex PCR. The sample lists 100,000 to 120,000 clones; roughly 80% were seen once. The sequence derives from a man aged 30 to 45 in good health and CMV-seropositive. The chain carries TRBV12-2 and TRBJ2-7; the table's D gene call, TRBD1, was not cross checked with the DNA. TRBV12-2 counts as a pseudogene. Sample: PBMCs. The CDR3 DNA follows: TGTGCAAGTCGCTTAGGGGACAGTCAAGGCAACTTC. As protein: CASRLGDSQGNF.